A single sample is the source of the 8 T cell receptor beta chains below, sequenced in a study of T cell changes during pregnancy in multiple sclerosis. Data came from immunoSEQ multiplex PCR; TCRdb stores just in-frame clones and leaves some out. The sample records about 39,000 clones, approximately 90% being singletons. This specimen consisted of CD4+ T cells from peripheral blood mononuclear cells, obtained in the first trimester of pregnancy. The receptors originated from a female donor in good health, enrolled as a control in a pregnancy study.

The chain combines TRBV18 with TRBJ1-1; D gene uncertain. V was clipped by 8 bases and J by 2 bases, with 12 bases between them. Germline V gene lookup returns CDR1 KGHSH and CDR2 LQKENI. The CDR3 is made up of 13 amino acids. CDR3 DNA sequence: TGTGCCAGCCAAGCCGCTTTAAACACTGAAGCTTTCTTT. Its translation: CASQAALNTEAFF.

The V gene is TRBV4-3, the J gene TRBJ1-2, with TRBD1 matching 7 bases. Germline CDR1 reads LGHNA; CDR2 reads YSLEER. This CDR3 has 16 residues. V gave up 0 bases and J gave up 7 bases; unmatched junction bases: 11. The DNA for the CDR3 is TGCGCCAGCAGCCAAGACCCTCAGGGGGGTCGGTTTGGCTACACCTTC. It encodes CASSQDPQGGRFGYTF.

This chain links TRBV7-2 with TRBJ2-7; 8 bases align to TRBD2. This CDR3 contains 15 residues. The germline V gene has CDR1 SGHTA and CDR2 FQGNSA. With 2 bases clipped from V and 3 bases from J, the junction kept 6 bases outside the gene matches. The DNA of the CDR3 is TGTGCCAGCAGCTTACAAGCGGGGGTTTTCTACGAGCAGTACTTC. This sequence encodes CASSLQAGVFYEQYF. The whole variable domain, remainder taken from reference TRBV7-2 and TRBJ2-7, is GAGVSQSPSNKVTEKGKDVELRCDPISGHTALYWYRQSLGQGLEFLIYFQGNSAPDKSGLPSDRFSAERTGGSVSTLTIQRTQQEDSAVYLCASSLQAGVFYEQYFGPGTRLTVT.

The chain employs TRBV11-2 and TRBJ1-1; perhaps TRBD1 as D (5 bases). The germline CDR1 and CDR2 sequences are SGHAT and FQNNGV. Trimming left V 4 bases short and J 7 bases short, with 19 bases between. The CDR3 has 15 amino acids. The CDR3 region has the DNA TGTGCCAGCAGCTCCTTTGGAGGGGTAAGGGTTGAAGCTTTCTTT. It yields the protein CASSSFGGVRVEAFF.

This rearrangement joins TRBV30 to TRBJ1-2; no clear D. The CDR3 is 12 amino acids. Trimming left V 7 bases short and J 3 bases short, with 12 bases between. Germline CDR1 is GTSNPN and CDR2 is SVGIG (reference sequence). The CDR3 is CASTGLDYGYTF. The CDR3 region has the DNA TGTGCCTCGACCGGGTTAGACTATGGCTACACCTTC.

This chain uses TRBV5-1 with TRBJ2-1; D gene uncertain. CDR1 and CDR2 (germline): SGHRS, YFSETQ. The CDR3 runs 15 residues. V was pared by 1 base and J by 0 bases, with 8 bases between. The CDR3, as DNA: TGCGCCAGCAGCTTGAGATTGAGCTCCTACAATGAGCAGTTCTTC. Residues: CASSLRLSSYNEQFF.

The chain employs TRBV18 and TRBJ1-1; D unclear. Per germline, CDR1 KGHSH and CDR2 LQKENI. The CDR3 has 12 residues. Trimming took off 2 bases at V and 8 bases at J, with 9 bases between the two ends. The CDR3 protein is CASSPAGREAFF. The DNA for the CDR3 is TGTGCCAGCTCACCAGCCGGGAGAGAAGCTTTCTTT.

This chain connects TRBV29-1 to TRBJ1-1, with a possible D match to TRBD1 (6 bases). Trimming stripped 5 bases from V and 1 base from J, with 8 bases between. Germline V gives CDR1 SQVTM, CDR2 ANQGSEA. The CDR3 runs 12 residues. This CDR3 reads CSVKGQNTEAFF. The DNA of the CDR3 is TGCAGCGTTAAGGGACAGAACACTGAAGCTTTCTTT.